Sequencing of this T cell receptor (beta chain) was carried out in a study of blood T cell repertoires in COVID-19. Study-level information: The United States, Italy and Spain provided the acute and convalescent COVID-19 samples. Nucleic acid was either cDNA or gDNA, and it came from T cells, B-cell-depleted T cells, or PBMCs.

The CDR3 sequence is 15 residues long. Germline loops: CDR1 MNHEY, CDR2 SMNVEV (reference sequence). Trimming removed 6 bases at V and 7 bases at J, with 16 bases between. Participant age was about 18 to 95 years, and participants resided in roughly 25 US areas. Categorization into cohorts depended on clinical history that participants reported. Assay used: immunoSEQ multiplex PCR; TCRdb lists only in-frame clones, some missing. The repertoire includes 250,000 to 350,000 clones, more than 85% of them detected once, and under 20% sits in the top ten. Sequencing was done on a sample of PBMCs or T cells enriched from blood (not recorded which). The TCR originated in a woman in her thirties who had recovered from COVID-19. V and J are TRBV27 and TRBJ1-6; possible D gene TRBD1, 6 bases. The chain's CDR3 is CASSENRVRNSPLHF. The CDR3 DNA reads TGTGCCAGCAGCGAGAACAGGGTGCGGAATTCACCCCTCCACTTT.